Following are 27 T cell receptor beta chains from one sample sequenced in a study of regulatory T cells in long-lasting Graves disease. Construction of the TCR beta libraries employed iRepertoire HTBI primers in conjunction with Arm-PCR of CDR3 regions. TCRdb passed the multiplex PCR reads through MiXCR, listing each CDR3 protein once. The sample lists under 450,000 distinct CDR3 sequences, around 23% occurring once. Time point given: persistent/refractory GD, antithyroid drugs over 5 years with positive TRAb. Extracted RNA from PBMCs served as the source of the TCR library. The sample was peripheral blood mononuclear cells (PBMCs), taken when the disease was refractory, from a patient treated with antithyroid drugs. The receptors shown here come from a middle-aged woman with Graves disease.

This clonotype showed up just a few times. V is TRBV3-1 and J is TRBJ1-1; a possible D gene is TRBD1 (6 bases). The CDR3 runs to 13 residues. Germline V gene data show CDR1 as LGHDT and CDR2 as YNNKEL (reference sequence). The germline V and J ends were trimmed by 4 bases and 6 bases, with 12 bases remaining between them. CDR3: CASSRRGLPEAFF. For the CDR3, the DNA is TGTGCCAGCAGCCGCAGGGGTTTACCTGAAGCTTTCTTT.

In this sample, this clonotype turned up a few times. The chain uses TRBV20-1 and TRBJ1-5; perhaps TRBD1 as D (6 bases). CDR3 length: 12 amino acids. Germline V gene data show CDR1 as DFQATT and CDR2 as SNEGSKA (reference sequence). V lost 6 bases and J 7 bases, leaving 13 bases between the germline ends. CDR3 protein: CSANRVGQPQHF. The CDR3 nucleotides read TGCAGTGCAAACAGGGTCGGGCAGCCCCAGCATTTT.

The rearrangement uses TRBV5-1 and TRBJ2-1; D uncertain. Germline CDR1 and CDR2: SGHRS and YFSETQ. The V end was cut by 2 bases, the J end by 0 bases, with 21 bases between. CDR3 size: 19 residues. CDR3 DNA: TGCGCCAGCAGCTTCTCCCCGAAAGGTGCGCCGAGCTCCTACAATGAGCAGTTCTTC. Protein: CASSFSPKGAPSSYNEQFF.

This clonotype was found a few times. The chain combines TRBV11-2 with TRBJ2-7; either TRBD1 or TRBD2 may supply D (5 bases each). CDR1 is SGHAT and CDR2 is FQNNGV in the germline V gene. The CDR3 is 14 residues long. The V end was cut by 5 bases, the J end by 6 bases, with 17 bases between. CDR3 bases: TGTGCCAGCAGCCAGCCCAAGAGGGGCAGCGAGCAGTACTTC. Its translation is CASSQPKRGSEQYF.

The rearrangement uses TRBV6-9 and TRBJ2-7, with 9 bases aligning to TRBD1. This CDR3 is built from 16 residues. V dropped 4 bases and J dropped 5; count of bases not matched to a gene: 12. Looked up from germline, CDR1 is MNHGY and CDR2 is SVAAGI. The CDR3 here is CASSCAPGQGNHEQYF. In nucleotides, the CDR3 is TGTGCCAGCAGTTGTGCACCGGGACAGGGAAACCACGAGCAGTACTTC.

In its sample, this clonotype was seen many times. The chain couples TRBV28 to TRBJ2-7; TRBD1 aligns across 10 bases. The length of the CDR3 is 13 residues. V trimming: 4 bases; J trimming: 6 bases; junction bases outside the gene matches: 3. From germline, CDR1 is MDHEN and CDR2 SYDVKM. The CDR3 loop is CASSYRDRGEQYF. CDR3 in DNA: TGTGCCAGCAGTTATCGGGACAGGGGCGAGCAGTACTTC.

This clonotype was recorded many times. The chain is built from TRBV2 and TRBJ2-5; D is possibly TRBD1 (6 bases). CDR1 and CDR2 (germline): SNHLY, FYNNEI. The CDR3 spans 13 residues. V lost 6 bases to trimming and J lost 2 bases, with 10 bases between them. The chain's CDR3 is CASRQGWQETQYF. For the CDR3, the DNA is TGTGCCAGCAGACAGGGATGGCAAGAGACCCAGTACTTC.

In the case of this clonotype: Given a far larger clone just one base away, this is likely a sequencing read error. The rearrangement joins TRBV6-2 or TRBV6-3 to TRBJ2-5, with unresolved D. The germline CDR1 and CDR2 sequences are MNHEY and SVGEGT. The CDR3 runs to 11 residues. The CDR3 nucleotides read TGTGCCAGCAGTTACGAAGAGGCCCAGTACTTC. It yields the protein CASSYEEAQYF.

The chain combines TRBV28 with TRBJ1-3; D unresolved. The CDR3 length is 13 residues. Trimming left V 6 bases short and J 0 bases short, with 6 bases between. CDR1 and CDR2 from the germline V gene are MDHEN and SYDVKM. This CDR3 is CASRPTSGNTIYF. As DNA, the CDR3 is TGTGCCAGCAGACCGACCTCTGGAAACACCATATATTTT.

There are many counts of this clonotype. The chain combines TRBV29-1 with TRBJ2-7; no firm D call. V was pared by 4 bases and J by 2 bases, with 9 bases between. The germline V gene encodes CDR1 SQVTM and CDR2 ANQGSEA. The CDR3 spans 12 residues. The CDR3 DNA is TGCAGCGTTGCAAGTAGCACCTACGAGCAGTACTTC. It codes for CSVASSTYEQYF.

This clonotype was seen only a few times. The genes are TRBV13 and TRBJ1-1; no clear D. The CDR3 loop spans 15 amino acids. The germline V and J ends were trimmed by 4 bases and 7 bases, with 19 bases remaining between them. The germline CDR1 and CDR2 sequences are PRHDT and FYEKMQ (reference sequence). As DNA, the CDR3 is TGTGCCAGCAGCTCAACGGAGGTAGGCCAGAGTGAAGCTTTCTTT. Translated, it gives CASSSTEVGQSEAFF.

At least ten counts were recorded for this clonotype. The chain couples TRBV20-1 to TRBJ2-7; 9 bases align to TRBD2. After removal of 3 bases from V and 4 bases from J, the junction contained 7 bases not matched to a gene. CDR1 is DFQATT, CDR2 SNEGSKA, per germline (reference sequence). This CDR3 has 14 residues. The CDR3 here is CSASERLADYEQYF. In DNA, the CDR3 is TGCAGTGCTAGTGAGCGACTAGCGGATTACGAGCAGTACTTC.

This clonotype was seen a few times. An end of the junction differs from the germline gene, which may be a read error. CDR3 residues: CASRNRGSYEQCF. CDR3 sequence (DNA): TGTGCCAGCAGAAACAGGGGGTCCTACGAGCAGTGCTTC. The V and J genes are TRBV28 and TRBJ2-7; 8 bases align to TRBD1. The V gene's germline CDR1 is MDHEN and CDR2 SYDVKM. The CDR3 spans 13 residues.

This clonotype appeared many times. V is TRBV28 and J is TRBJ2-5, with a possible D match to TRBD2 (5 bases). The CDR3 is made up of 15 amino acids. Trimming stripped 5 bases from V and 2 bases from J, with 15 bases between. Germline V CDR1 and CDR2: MDHEN, SYDVKM. CDR3 protein: CASSPSDGGQETQYF. CDR3 coding DNA: TGTGCCAGCAGTCCTTCGGACGGAGGTCAAGAGACCCAGTACTTC.

Comments on this clonotype: One base away lies a much larger clone, so this may be a sequencing read error. The V call is TRBV6-2 or TRBV6-3, the J call TRBJ2-5; D remains ambiguous. CDR1 is MNHEY, CDR2 SVGEGT, per germline. The V end lost 2 bases, the J end lost 0 bases, and 16 bases lay between the germline ends. This CDR3 spans 17 amino acids. CDR3: CASSYPNILQYQETQYF. In nucleotides, the CDR3 is TGTGCCAGCAGTTACCCTAACATTCTCCAGTACCAAGAGACCCAGTACTTC.

This clonotype was found a few times. The rearrangement links TRBV7-9 to TRBJ2-7; weak D call: TRBD2 (6 bases). There are 12 residues in the CDR3. CDR1 SEHNR and CDR2 FQNEAQ come from the germline V gene (reference sequence). Trimming pared 10 bases from V and 4 bases from J, leaving 14 bases between. This chain's CDR3 is CATGTPPYEQYF. The CDR3 DNA sequence: TGTGCCACCGGGACTCCACCTTACGAGCAGTACTTC.

CDR3 protein: CASSLVWTGSLNTEAFF. In nucleotides, the CDR3 is TGCGCCAGCAGCTTGGTATGGACAGGGAGCTTGAACACTGAAGCTTTCTTT. J is TRBJ1-1 and V is TRBV5-1; 8 bases match TRBD1. Germline values: CDR1 SGHRS, CDR2 YFSETQ. V was pared by 0 bases and J by 0 bases, with 7 bases of the junction left unmatched. CDR3 length: 17 amino acids. Based on the CDR3 plus reference TRBV5-1 and TRBJ1-1, the full variable domain is KAGVTQTPRYLIKTRGQQVTLSCSPISGHRSVSWYQQTPGQGLQFLFEYFSETQRNKGNFPGRFSGRQFSNSRSEMNVSTLELGDSALYLCASSLVWTGSLNTEAFFGQGTRLTVV.

This clonotype was counted between two and nine times. This CDR3 reads CASSRGCYEQYF. CDR3 nucleotide sequence: TGTGCCAGCAGCCGAGGATGCTACGAGCAGTACTTC. The chain is built from TRBV27 and TRBJ2-7; D call uncertain. The CDR3 runs to 12 residues. The V end was cut by 6 bases, the J end by 3 bases, with 9 bases between. Germline CDR1 and CDR2: MNHEY and SMNVEV (reference sequence).

This clonotype was found a few times. This sequence joins TRBV19 and TRBJ2-2, with 7 bases identical to TRBD2. CDR1 is LNHDA, CDR2 SQIVND, per germline (reference sequence). The junction had 9 bases not matched to a gene; V was cut back by 5 bases and J by 6 bases. The CDR3 runs 15 residues. This chain's CDR3 is CASSLSGYGAGELFF. The CDR3 nucleotides read TGTGCCAGTAGTCTTAGCGGGTACGGAGCCGGGGAGCTGTTTTTT.

Note on this clonotype: With a much larger clone just one base away, this may be a read error. The chain combines TRBV11-2 with TRBJ2-2; D gene ambiguous. Germline CDR1 and CDR2: SGHAT and FQNNGV. CDR3 length: 14 residues. The CDR3 sequence: CTSSLVTVFGELFF. In DNA, the CDR3 is TGTACCAGCAGCTTAGTAACAGTTTTCGGGGAGCTGTTTTTT.

In this sample, this clonotype turned up once. The V and J genes are TRBV20-1 and TRBJ2-7, with 9 bases lining up with TRBD2. The CDR3 extends over 14 amino acids. J gave up 5 bases and V 3 bases, and 8 bases lay outside the gene matches. CDR1 DFQATT and CDR2 SNEGSKA come from the germline V gene (reference sequence). The CDR3 nucleotides read TGCAGTGCTAGGTATAGCGGGAGCTCGAACGAGCAGTACTTC. Translation gives CSARYSGSSNEQYF.

This clonotype was recorded only once. The chain couples TRBV6-1 to TRBJ2-3, with D possibly being TRBD1 (6 bases). This CDR3 comprises 15 residues. CDR1 and CDR2 (germline): MNHNS, SASEGT. Trimming took 6 bases from V and 6 from J, leaving 19 bases between them. The CDR3 loop is CASSQDLSGEDTQYF. In nucleotides, the CDR3 is TGTGCCAGCAGCCAAGATCTATCAGGGGAGGATACGCAGTATTTT.

Worth noting for this clonotype: A much bigger clone sits one base away, suggesting this may be a read error. The chain uses TRBV3-1 and TRBJ1-1; 9 bases fit TRBD1. There are 16 residues in the CDR3. V shed 2 bases and J 5 bases; nucleotides not matched to a gene: 9. Germline V CDR1 and CDR2: LGHDT, YNNKEL (reference sequence). CDR3 sequence (DNA): TGTGCCAGCAGCCAATGGACCGGGACAGGGAGGACTGAAGCTTTCTTT. Translating it yields CASSQWTGTGRTEAFF. Full variable domain (rest looked up from reference TRBV3-1 and TRBJ1-1): DTAVSQTPKYLVTQMGNDKSIKCEQNLGHDTMYWYKQDSKKFLKIMFSYNNKELIINETVPNRFSPKSPDKAHLNLHINSLELGDSAVYFCASSQWTGTGRTEAFFGQGTRLTVV.

This clonotype occurred many times. The V and J genes are TRBV6-1 and TRBJ2-5; D not certain. The length of the CDR3 is 14 residues. Germline V lookup: CDR1 MNHNS, CDR2 SASEGT. The V end lost 11 bases, the J end lost 2 bases, and 18 bases lay between the germline ends. CDR3 DNA: TGTGCCGTTAAGAGCAGAACAACACAAGAGACCCAGTACTTC. It yields the protein CAVKSRTTQETQYF.

The chain has TRBV7-9 and TRBJ2-1, with D possibly being TRBD1 or TRBD2 (5 bases each). Trimming pared 8 bases from V and 7 bases from J, leaving 18 bases between. This CDR3 comprises 14 residues. Germline lookup yields CDR1 SEHNR and CDR2 FQNEAQ (reference sequence). CDR3: CASDRGPGANEQFF. The CDR3 DNA reads as TGTGCCAGCGACCGGGGTCCCGGGGCTAATGAGCAGTTCTTC.

The chain employs TRBV29-1 and TRBJ2-2; the D gene is possibly TRBD1 (5 bases). V was pared by 4 bases and J by 0 bases, with 6 bases between. CDR1 SQVTM and CDR2 ANQGSEA come from the germline V gene. CDR3 length: 13 amino acids. Here the CDR3 reads CSVVQANTGELFF. CDR3 sequence (DNA): TGCAGCGTTGTACAGGCGAACACCGGGGAGCTGTTTTTT.

This clonotype was detected ten times or more. This chain links TRBV29-1 with TRBJ1-2, with no clear D. Trimming left V 3 bases short and J 4 bases short, with 6 bases between. Germline V lookup: CDR1 SQVTM, CDR2 ANQGSEA. The CDR3 extends over 11 amino acids. CDR3 in DNA: TGCAGCGTTGATACGGTCTATGGCTACACCTTC. Protein sequence: CSVDTVYGYTF. Looking up the rest from reference TRBV29-1 and TRBJ1-2 gives the full variable domain: SAVISQKPSRDICQRGTSLTIQCQVDSQVTMMFWYRQQPGQSLTLIATANQGSEATYESGFVIDKFPISRPNLTFSTLTVSNMSPEDSSIYLCSVDTVYGYTFGSGTRLTVV.